One and the same sample provided the 25 T cell receptor beta chains below, sequenced in a study of T cells after posttransplantation cyclophosphamide. Clones were sequenced by immunoSEQ multiplex PCR, and TCRdb holds only the in-frame ones, with some missing. The sample includes about 47,000 clones, roughly 92% seen only once; the top ten take about 3%. The specimen sequenced was PBMCs. Every receptor here comes from a woman aged 25 to 39 in good health and a related stem cell transplant donor.

The count of this clone is one. The V call is TRBV4-1, the J call TRBJ2-7; 8 bases agree with TRBD2. V shed 0 bases and J 2 bases; nucleotides not matched to a gene: 9. CDR1 and CDR2 from the germline V gene are MGHRA and YSYEKL. This CDR3 has 17 residues. CDR3 nucleotides: TGCGCCAGCAGCCAAGAATGGCCAGCGGGGGTAGCCTACGAGCAGTACTTC. It codes for CASSQEWPAGVAYEQYF.

This clone showed up just once. V usage is TRBV30 and J usage is TRBJ2-1; TRBD2 aligns across 9 bases. Germline values: CDR1 GTSNPN, CDR2 SVGIG (reference sequence). The CDR3 totals 13 residues. Unmatched junction bases numbered 1, after V lost 3 bases and J lost 4 bases. CDR3 nucleotides: TGTGCCTGGAGGCGGGGGGGATACAATGAGCAGTTCTTC. Its translation: CAWRRGGYNEQFF.

CDR3 nucleotide sequence: TGTGCCAGCAGCTCCGCGGGGGATCAGCCCCAGCATTTT. It yields the protein CASSSAGDQPQHF. The chain links TRBV6-6 to TRBJ1-5; a possible D gene is TRBD1 (5 bases). CDR3 size: 13 residues. With 6 bases removed from V and 5 bases from J, the gap between germline ends came to 11 bases. Looked up from germline, CDR1 is MNHNY and CDR2 is SVGAGI (reference sequence).

This rearrangement joins TRBV19 to TRBJ1-1, with a tentative D call TRBD1 (5 bases). V lost 4 bases, J lost 3 bases, and 12 bases lay in between. In germline, CDR1 is LNHDA, CDR2 SQIVND (reference sequence). The CDR3 is 14 residues long. CDR3 in amino acids: CASSRDFGDTEAFF. In nucleotides, the CDR3 is TGTGCCAGTAGTAGGGACTTCGGGGACACTGAAGCTTTCTTT.

The rearrangement uses TRBV19 and TRBJ1-2, with D perhaps matching TRBD1 (5 bases). The length of the CDR3 is 17 residues. Trimming took off 5 bases at V and 0 bases at J, with 19 bases between the two ends. CDR1 and CDR2 from the germline V gene are LNHDA and SQIVND (reference sequence). This CDR3 reads CASSPRPGNRANYGYTF. CDR3 DNA: TGTGCCAGTAGTCCCCGACCAGGGAACCGAGCTAACTATGGCTACACCTTC.

The rearrangement joins TRBV11-3 to TRBJ2-7; TRBD1 matches 7 bases. CDR3 length: 14 residues. Unmatched junction bases numbered 3, after V lost 1 base and J lost 3 bases. Germline V gene sequence: CDR1 SGHNT, CDR2 YENEEA. CDR3 residues: CASSLGQGYYEQYF. CDR3 in DNA: TGTGCCAGCAGCTTAGGACAGGGATACTACGAGCAGTACTTC. The full variable domain, with the rest looked up from reference TRBV11-3 and TRBJ2-7, is EAGVVQSPRYKIIEKKQPVAFWCNPISGHNTLYWYLQNLGQGPELLIRYENEEAVDDSQLPKDRFSAERLKGVDSTLKIQPAELGDSAVYLCASSLGQGYYEQYFGPGTRLTVT.

The V call is TRBV28, the J call TRBJ2-2, with 9 bases lining up with TRBD1. The V gene end was trimmed by 6 bases and the J gene end by 8 bases; junction bases not matched to a gene: 10. The CDR3 totals 15 residues. The germline gives CDR1 MDHEN, CDR2 SYDVKM. Here the CDR3 reads CASRSDRGIRGELFF. The CDR3 nucleotides are TGTGCCAGCAGGTCGGACAGGGGAATAAGGGGGGAGCTGTTTTTT.

The genes are TRBV18 and TRBJ2-7; 8 bases fit TRBD1. V shed 5 bases, J shed 2 bases, and the junction held 2 bases outside the gene matches. CDR3 length: 13 amino acids. Germline values: CDR1 KGHSH, CDR2 LQKENI. CDR3 amino acids: CASSRDRTYEQYF. The CDR3 coding sequence is TGTGCCAGCTCAAGGGACAGGACCTACGAGCAGTACTTC. The full variable domain, its missing parts supplied by reference TRBV18 and TRBJ2-7, is NAGVMQNPRHLVRRRGQEARLRCSPMKGHSHVYWYRQLPEEGLKFMVYLQKENIIDESGMPKERFSAEFPKEGPSILRIQQVVRGDSAAYFCASSRDRTYEQYFGPGTRLTVT.

The chain couples TRBV28 to TRBJ1-2; D may be TRBD1 (5 bases). With 5 bases removed from V and 4 bases from J, the gap between germline ends came to 14 bases. Germline V lookup: CDR1 MDHEN, CDR2 SYDVKM. The CDR3 contains 14 residues. This chain's CDR3 is CASSLVGEGYGYTF. In DNA form, the CDR3 reads TGTGCCAGCAGTCTGGTAGGGGAGGGCTATGGCTACACCTTC.

This chain joins TRBV18 and TRBJ1-1, with D perhaps matching TRBD1 (5 bases). V lost 6 bases and J 1 base, leaving 15 bases between the germline ends. The CDR3 is 15 amino acids. Germline lookup yields CDR1 KGHSH and CDR2 LQKENI. CDR3: CASSLEPGGNTEAFF. In DNA, the CDR3 is TGTGCCAGCTCCCTTGAACCCGGGGGGAACACTGAAGCTTTCTTT.

The chain couples TRBV7-6 to TRBJ1-1; D ambiguous. This CDR3 is 14 amino acids long. The V end was cut by 1 base, the J end by 1 base, with 7 bases between. Germline V gene data show CDR1 as SGHVS and CDR2 as FNYEAQ. The CDR3 loop is CASSLGTENTEAFF. CDR3 DNA: TGTGCCAGCAGCTTAGGTACAGAGAACACTGAAGCTTTCTTT.

The chain uses TRBV4-1 and TRBJ1-1; D is undetermined. CDR1 is MGHRA and CDR2 is YSYEKL in the germline V gene. The V end was cut by 0 bases, the J end by 0 bases, with 17 bases between. This CDR3 has 18 amino acids. CDR3 in DNA: TGCGCCAGCAGCCAAGACCGTGATGTCTGGCTTCTGAACACTGAAGCTTTCTTT. Translating gives CASSQDRDVWLLNTEAFF.

CDR3 protein: CAIRSGGAFLGPPDLEAFF. CDR3 in DNA: TGTGCCATCAGATCAGGGGGCGCGTTCTTGGGGCCCCCGGATTTGGAAGCTTTCTTT. This sequence joins TRBV10-3 and TRBJ1-1, with 8 bases fitting TRBD1. The trim removed 6 bases at V and 8 bases at J, leaving 26 bases unmatched. Germline V gene lookup returns CDR1 ENHRY and CDR2 SYGVKD. The CDR3 consists of 19 residues.

The chain carries TRBV5-4 and TRBJ1-1; TRBD1 matches at 7 bases. The ends lost 5 bases at V and 1 base at J; junction bases unmatched: 5. The CDR3 consists of 14 residues. CDR1 and CDR2 (germline): SGHNT, YYREEE (reference sequence). The chain's CDR3 is CASSFDRENTEAFF. The CDR3 bases are TGTGCCAGCAGTTTCGACAGGGAGAACACTGAAGCTTTCTTT.

The chain uses TRBV18 and TRBJ2-3; D perhaps matches TRBD2 (7 bases). This CDR3 spans 18 amino acids. Germline CDR1 and CDR2: KGHSH and LQKENI. The V end lost 2 bases, the J end lost 1 base, and 19 bases lay between the germline ends. CDR3 protein: CASSPGDRGAPRTDTQYF. CDR3 sequence (DNA): TGTGCCAGCTCACCAGGAGATCGGGGGGCTCCCCGCACAGATACGCAGTATTTT.

The chain links TRBV18 to TRBJ1-1; perhaps TRBD1 as D (6 bases). Germline V gene lookup returns CDR1 KGHSH and CDR2 LQKENI. Trimming shortened V by 0 bases and J by 0 bases, and 14 bases separated the two germline ends. There are 17 residues in the CDR3. The CDR3 region is CASSPPNRGGLNTEAFF. The CDR3 bases are TGTGCCAGCTCACCACCGAATCGCGGGGGCTTGAACACTGAAGCTTTCTTT.

The chain joins TRBV7-8 to TRBJ1-2, with TRBD1 as a possible D gene (5 bases). The length of the CDR3 is 16 residues. Germline V CDR1 and CDR2: SGHVS, FQNEAQ. V lost 3 bases to trimming and J lost 5 bases, with 19 bases between them. CDR3 coding DNA: TGTGCCAGCAGCTTTCGGGGGGAGCCGAACCGTTATGGCTACACCTTC. Translation gives CASSFRGEPNRYGYTF.

The genes are TRBV27 and TRBJ1-1; D is unresolved. The germline gives CDR1 MNHEY, CDR2 SMNVEV (reference sequence). V was cut by 3 bases and J by 1 base, with 12 bases left in between. This CDR3 is 15 amino acids long. The CDR3 region is CASSFERGRNTEAFF. CDR3 nucleotides: TGTGCCAGCAGTTTTGAGCGGGGAAGGAACACTGAAGCTTTCTTT.

V and J are TRBV11-3 and TRBJ2-1; D gene uncertain. Trimming cost V 5 bases and J 0 bases, with 11 bases left between them. Germline assignment: CDR1 SGHNT and CDR2 YENEEA. The CDR3 totals 15 residues. CDR3 residues: CASSLFSDSYNEQFF. The DNA for the CDR3 is TGTGCCAGCAGCCTCTTTAGTGACTCCTACAATGAGCAGTTCTTC.

V and J are TRBV6-5 and TRBJ1-2, with D possibly being TRBD1 (5 bases). Trimming pared 7 bases from V and 2 bases from J, leaving 14 bases between. This CDR3 has 14 amino acids. The germline CDR1 and CDR2 sequences are MNHEY and SVGAGI. In DNA, the CDR3 is TGTGCCAGCACCCCCGGGGGAGAAAACTATGGCTACACCTTC. Protein product: CASTPGGENYGYTF.

This chain uses TRBV25-1 with TRBJ2-5; 7 bases agree with TRBD2. V lost 1 base and J lost 2; bases outside the gene matches: 4. The CDR3 has 15 amino acids. The germline CDR1 and CDR2 sequences are MGHDK and SYGVNS. The CDR3 DNA follows: TGTGCCAGCAGTGAATTTGGGGGGGGGCAAGAGACCCAGTACTTC. It is translated as CASSEFGGGQETQYF. Based on the CDR3 plus reference TRBV25-1 and TRBJ2-5, the full variable domain is EADIYQTPRYLVIGTGKKITLECSQTMGHDKMYWYQQDPGMELHLIHYSYGVNSTEKGDLSSESTVSRIRTEHFPLTLESARPSHTSQYLCASSEFGGGQETQYFGPGTRLLVL.

The chain is built from TRBV15 and TRBJ1-1, with 7 bases fitting TRBD1. Germline values: CDR1 LNHNV, CDR2 YYDKDF (reference sequence). V trimming: 2 bases; J trimming: 7 bases; junction bases outside the gene matches: 4. The CDR3 consists of 13 residues. The DNA for the CDR3 is TGTGCCACCAGCAGACGCGGGACAGATGAAGCTTTCTTT. As protein: CATSRRGTDEAFF.

The chain is built from TRBV4-3 and TRBJ2-1, with TRBD2 matching 10 bases. Germline CDR1 LGHNA, CDR2 YSLEER. The CDR3 is made up of 16 amino acids. With V trimmed by 0 bases and J by 6 bases, 5 bases remained unmatched. CDR3 protein: CASSQDPSGGANEQFF. The CDR3 bases are TGCGCCAGCAGCCAAGATCCAAGCGGGGGGGCCAATGAGCAGTTCTTC.

The chain employs TRBV5-1 and TRBJ2-2; 7 positions match TRBD1. The CDR3 sequence is 15 residues long. The germline V gene encodes CDR1 SGHRS and CDR2 YFSETQ. Unmatched junction bases numbered 4, after V lost 0 bases and J lost 5 bases. The CDR3 here is CASSLEGGRTGELFF. Written as DNA, the CDR3 is TGCGCCAGCAGCTTGGAAGGGGGCCGTACCGGGGAGCTGTTTTTT.

This chain joins TRBV9 and TRBJ2-1; a possible D gene is TRBD1 (5 bases). The V and J ends lost 4 bases and 8 bases respectively, with 10 bases between them. The CDR3 sequence is 12 residues long. Germline CDR1 SGDLS, CDR2 YYNGEE. The CDR3 sequence: CASSFQGDEQFF. Here the CDR3 DNA reads TGTGCCAGCAGCTTCCAGGGTGATGAGCAGTTCTTC.